The 23 T cell receptor beta chains listed next were all sequenced from one sample in a study of regulatory T cells in long-lasting Graves disease. As to time point: persistent/refractory GD, antithyroid drugs over 5 years with positive TRAb. RNA isolated from PBMCs was used to make the TCR library. Relying on iRepertoire HTBI primers and Arm-PCR of CDR3 regions, the team built TCR beta libraries. Via MiXCR, TCRdb re-called the multiplex PCR reads, giving one row per CDR3 protein. The profile shows around 400,000 distinct CDR3 sequences, around 20% of them singletons. The specimen comprised peripheral blood mononuclear cells (PBMCs), sampled when the disease was refractory, from a patient treated with antithyroid drugs. These receptor sequences come from a female donor with Graves disease.

This clonotype was observed at least ten times. The CDR3 spells CASRQGGSGNTIYF. As DNA, the CDR3 is TGTGCCAGCAGACAGGGGGGTTCTGGAAACACCATATATTTT. The chain has TRBV28 and TRBJ1-3; 8 bases are shared with TRBD1. The CDR3 extends over 14 amino acids. V lost 6 bases and J lost 1; bases outside the gene matches: 2. Germline V gene data show CDR1 as MDHEN and CDR2 as SYDVKM.

This clonotype was seen many times. The chain is built from TRBV5-5 and TRBJ2-7; the D is unclear. Trimming took 0 bases from V and 0 from J, leaving 10 bases between them. The length of the CDR3 is 15 residues. Germline assignment: CDR1 SGHKS and CDR2 YYEKEE (reference sequence). In DNA form, the CDR3 reads TGTGCCAGCAGCTTGGCCGGCGGATACTCCTACGAGCAGTACTTC. Translated: CASSLAGGYSYEQYF.

This chain uses TRBV7-9 with TRBJ2-4; TRBD2 aligns across 9 bases. J was trimmed by 8 bases and V by 5 bases; bases with no gene match: 4. CDR3 length: 13 residues. Germline CDR1 reads SEHNR; CDR2 reads FQNEAQ (reference sequence). CDR3 region: CASSLSGSDIQYF. CDR3 nucleotides: TGTGCCAGCAGCCTTAGCGGGAGCGACATTCAGTACTTC.

V usage is TRBV4-1 and J usage is TRBJ2-2; no reliable D call. The length of the CDR3 is 15 residues. Germline-derived CDR1 and CDR2 are MGHRA and YSYEKL. Between the trimmed V and J ends, which lost 0 bases and 1 base, there was a span of 6 bases. DNA for the CDR3: TGCGCCAGCAGCCAAGATCCGGGGAACACCGGGGAGCTGTTTTTT. It codes for CASSQDPGNTGELFF.

This clonotype was observed many times. DNA for the CDR3: TGCAGCGTGAGGACAGGGACCATCGAGCAGTACTTC. Translation gives CSVRTGTIEQYF. This chain joins TRBV29-1 and TRBJ2-7; 8 positions match TRBD1. V trimming: 6 bases; J trimming: 6 bases; junction bases outside the gene matches: 7. This CDR3 has 12 residues. Germline CDR1 reads SQVTM; CDR2 reads ANQGSEA.

This clonotype was detected only a few times. The V gene is TRBV27, the J gene TRBJ2-1, with D tentatively TRBD2 (6 bases). V was trimmed by 2 bases and J by 4 bases, leaving 15 bases between them. CDR1 and CDR2 (germline): MNHEY, SMNVEV (reference sequence). The CDR3 is 16 residues long. CDR3 coding DNA: TGTGCCAGCAGTTTAAAAGCGGGCCCCCCTTACAATGAGCAGTTCTTC. Protein: CASSLKAGPPYNEQFF.

There are a few counts of this clonotype. A read error may be the cause here, since a much bigger clone is one base away. This sequence joins TRBV3-1 and TRBJ2-7; D gene ambiguous. The germline V gene has CDR1 LGHDT and CDR2 YNNKEL (reference sequence). The CDR3 length is 15 residues. The CDR3 DNA reads as TGTGCCGGCAGCCAAGAAGGAGTAACCATCTACGAGCAGTACTTC. Protein product: CAGSQEGVTIYEQYF.

This clonotype was recorded a few times. The chain recombines TRBV7-9 with TRBJ2-7; TRBD2 is a possible D gene (5 bases). Germline V gene lookup returns CDR1 SEHNR and CDR2 FQNEAQ (reference sequence). V lost 5 bases to trimming and J lost 2 bases, with 16 bases between them. This CDR3 contains 15 residues. DNA for the CDR3: TGTGCCAGCAGCCCGAGTAGGCGGGCCACCTACGAGCAGTACTTC. Protein product: CASSPSRRATYEQYF.

Details on this clonotype: The germline gene is not matched at one end of the junction; a read error may be the cause. This chain connects TRBV29-1 to TRBJ2-7, with D possibly matching TRBD2 (7 bases). The CDR3 runs to 13 residues. CDR1 and CDR2 (germline): SQVTM, ANQGSEA. DNA for the CDR3: TGCAGCGCTAAGGGGGGGAACACCGGGGAGCTGTACTTC. It encodes CSAKGGNTGELYF.

This clonotype was found many times. The chain carries TRBV7-8 and TRBJ2-5; 8 positions agree with TRBD2. This CDR3 region has 17 residues. Germline V lookup: CDR1 SGHVS, CDR2 FQNEAQ. Trimming removed 1 base from V and 2 bases from J; junction bases left unmatched: 9. Here the CDR3 reads CASSLGNSGARQETQYF. CDR3 bases: TGTGCCAGCAGCTTAGGAAATAGCGGGGCAAGACAAGAGACCCAGTACTTC. The entire variable domain, with the rest obtained from reference TRBV7-8 and TRBJ2-5, is as follows: GAGVSQSPRYKVAKRGQDVALRCDPISGHVSLFWYQQALGQGPEFLTYFQNEAQLDKSGLPSDRFFAERPEGSVSTLKIQRTQQEDSAVYLCASSLGNSGARQETQYFGPGTRLLVL.

This clonotype was seen a few times. The chain has TRBV25-1 and TRBJ2-7; D tentatively reads TRBD1 or TRBD2 (5 bases each). The CDR3 length is 14 residues. Trimming stripped 3 bases from V and 3 bases from J, with 12 bases between. Germline V gene lookup returns CDR1 MGHDK and CDR2 SYGVNS. The CDR3 reads CASSEVGVVYEQYF. The DNA for the CDR3 is TGTGCCAGCAGTGAGGTGGGGGTCGTCTACGAGCAGTACTTC.

J is TRBJ2-7 and V is TRBV18, with D tentatively TRBD2 (5 bases). CDR3 length: 14 amino acids. V lost 1 base to trimming and J lost 2 bases, with 9 bases between them. Germline CDR1 reads KGHSH; CDR2 reads LQKENI. The CDR3 nucleotides are TGTGCCAGCTCACCACGGGTGGGAGCCTACGAGCAGTACTTC. Translated: CASSPRVGAYEQYF.

The chain uses TRBV28 and TRBJ2-2, with 9 bases that match TRBD2. This CDR3 has 16 amino acids. CDR1 and CDR2 (germline): MDHEN, SYDVKM. Trimming cost V 8 bases and J 6 bases; bases outside gene matches: 13. CDR3 loop: CASPPSGTSYPGELFF. The CDR3 DNA is TGTGCCAGCCCTCCATCCGGGACTAGCTATCCCGGGGAGCTGTTTTTT.

This clonotype showed up just a few times. The CDR3 loop is CASSQANTDTQYF. The CDR3 region has the DNA TGTGCCAGCAGCCAAGCCAACACAGATACGCAGTATTTT. V is TRBV3-1 and J is TRBJ2-3; D call uncertain. The CDR3 totals 13 residues. Between the trimmed V and J ends, which lost 1 base and 2 bases, there was a span of 4 bases. Germline CDR1 LGHDT, CDR2 YNNKEL (reference sequence).

Ten or more counts support this clonotype. The chain uses TRBV11-3 and TRBJ2-7; TRBD2 matches 7 bases. The CDR3 spans 16 residues. The junction had 11 bases not matched to a gene; V was cut back by 0 bases and J by 6 bases. Germline loops: CDR1 SGHNT, CDR2 YENEEA. The CDR3 region is CASSLDGGGFPFEQYF. The CDR3 bases are TGTGCCAGCAGCTTAGACGGGGGAGGGTTCCCTTTCGAGCAGTACTTC.

In this sample, this clonotype turned up a few times. This chain connects TRBV7-2 to TRBJ1-1, with 9 bases identical to TRBD1. J lost 3 bases, V lost 5 bases, and 7 bases had no gene match. The germline gives CDR1 SGHTA, CDR2 FQGNSA. This CDR3 contains 15 residues. The CDR3 sequence: CASSLGTGWDTEAFF. The CDR3 bases are TGTGCCAGCAGCCTTGGGACAGGGTGGGACACTGAAGCTTTCTTT. Variable domain in full (rest from reference TRBV7-2 and TRBJ1-1): GAGVSQSPSNKVTEKGKDVELRCDPISGHTALYWYRQSLGQGLEFLIYFQGNSAPDKSGLPSDRFSAERTGGSVSTLTIQRTQQEDSAVYLCASSLGTGWDTEAFFGQGTRLTVV.

This rearrangement joins TRBV5-1 to TRBJ2-1; unclear D gene. The germline gives CDR1 SGHRS, CDR2 YFSETQ. V shed 4 bases and J shed 5 bases, with 7 bases lying between them. The CDR3 extends over 12 amino acids. DNA of the CDR3: TGCGCCAGCAGCCTTACCAACAATGAGCAGTTCTTC. Protein: CASSLTNNEQFF.

This clonotype was seen many times. This sequence joins TRBV27 and TRBJ2-7; D gene ambiguous. This CDR3 has 15 residues. V dropped 0 bases and J dropped 3 bases, with 12 bases sitting between them. Germline V gene lookup returns CDR1 MNHEY and CDR2 SMNVEV (reference sequence). CDR3 DNA sequence: TGTGCCAGCAGTTTATCGGCCAGCCAGTTCTACGAGCAGTACTTC. Translation: CASSLSASQFYEQYF.

The J gene is TRBJ2-7, the V gene TRBV20-1; D is ambiguous. This CDR3 is built from 14 residues. V dropped 0 bases and J dropped 2 bases, with 11 bases sitting between them. In germline, CDR1 is DFQATT, CDR2 SNEGSKA (reference sequence). The chain's CDR3 is CSARDPGRAYEQYF. CDR3 bases: TGCAGTGCTAGAGATCCCGGTAGGGCCTACGAGCAGTACTTC.

This clonotype was counted ten times or more. The chain carries TRBV6-2 or TRBV6-3 and TRBJ2-7, with 8 bases aligning to TRBD1. Per germline, CDR1 MNHEY and CDR2 SVGEGT. CDR3 length: 13 amino acids. CDR3 sequence: CACGTGDYYEQYF. CDR3 nucleotides: TGTGCTTGCGGGACAGGCGACTACTACGAGCAGTACTTC.

This clonotype was found many times. The genes are TRBV28 and TRBJ2-7, with D unresolved. The length of the CDR3 is 11 residues. Between the trimmed V and J ends, which lost 7 bases and 3 bases, there was a span of 7 bases. The germline V gene encodes CDR1 MDHEN and CDR2 SYDVKM. CDR3 coding DNA: TGTGCCAGCATTGGTGGCTACGAGCAGTACTTC. This encodes CASIGGYEQYF.

J is TRBJ1-1 and V is TRBV19; D gene unclear. Germline V lookup: CDR1 LNHDA, CDR2 SQIVND (reference sequence). Trimming shortened V by 6 bases and J by 1 base, and 12 bases separated the two germline ends. There are 14 residues in the CDR3. The CDR3 sequence: CASSQQDPNTEAFF. The CDR3 DNA follows: TGTGCCAGTAGCCAGCAGGACCCGAACACTGAAGCTTTCTTT. Full variable domain (rest looked up from reference TRBV19 and TRBJ1-1): DGGITQSPKYLFRKEGQNVTLSCEQNLNHDAMYWYRQDPGQGLRLIYYSQIVNDFQKGDIAEGYSVSREKKESFPLTVTSAQKNPTAFYLCASSQQDPNTEAFFGQGTRLTVV.

The V gene is TRBV27, the J gene TRBJ2-7; a weak D match, TRBD2 (7 bases). Germline loops: CDR1 MNHEY, CDR2 SMNVEV (reference sequence). V lost 11 bases and J 6 bases, leaving 23 bases between the germline ends. The CDR3 length is 14 residues. The CDR3 DNA is TGTGCCTCACTGGGGGCGGGAGAGGTACGCGAGCAGTACTTC. It specifies CASLGAGEVREQYF.